A selection of T cell receptor beta chains follows, all from one sample in a study of Graves' ophthalmopathy and Graves' hyperthyroidism. Using its own MiXCR run on the multiplex PCR reads, TCRdb lists one record per CDR3 protein. The data show about 740,000 distinct CDR3 sequences, with 40% seen just once and approximately 43% held by the top ten. Source material: peripheral blood. The source of these receptors is an adult man with Graves' ophthalmopathy. Both conserved end residues are part of each CDR3. Each record gives: V gene, J gene, D gene, clone size, CDR3 protein, CDR3 DNA. D genes are given only for firm matches. Clone size is not always given. Where it is, it says once, few, many or a class for expanded clones.

v_gene: TRBV6-4; j_gene: TRBJ1-1; d_gene: TRBD1; abundance: NA; CDR3aa: CASSLVGTGVLSAFF; CDR3nt: TGTGCCAGCAGTCTTGTGGGGACAGGGGTTTTATCAGCTTTCTTT
v_gene: TRBV11-1; j_gene: TRBJ1-5; d_gene: NA; abundance: few; CDR3aa: CASRLPGGANQPQHF; CDR3nt: TGTGCCAGCAGGCTACCGGGCGGGGCCAATCAGCCCCAGCATTTT
v_gene: TRBV10-3; j_gene: TRBJ2-5; d_gene: TRBD1; abundance: NA; CDR3aa: CAITPTGGQETQYF; CDR3nt: TGTGCCATCACCCCGACAGGGGGCCAAGAGACCCAGTACTTC
v_gene: TRBV29-1; j_gene: TRBJ2-7; d_gene: NA; abundance: few; CDR3aa: CSVRVVGDSLTYEQYF; CDR3nt: TGCAGCGTTCGAGTCGTGGGGGATTCCCTAACCTACGAGCAGTACTTC
v_gene: TRBV7-9; j_gene: TRBJ2-5; d_gene: NA; abundance: many; CDR3aa: CASSLAGELETQYF; CDR3nt: TGTGCCAGCAGCTTAGCCGGGGAATTGGAGACCCAGTACTTC
v_gene: TRBV20-1; j_gene: TRBJ1-1; d_gene: NA; abundance: NA; CDR3aa: CSAREGPGDTEAFF; CDR3nt: TGCAGTGCTAGAGAGGGGCCCGGGGACACTGAAGCTTTCTTT
v_gene: TRBV7-3; j_gene: TRBJ2-3; d_gene: TRBD1; abundance: NA; CDR3aa: CASSPTGDRTDTQYF; CDR3nt: TGTGCCAGCAGCCCGACAGGGGACCGCACAGATACGCAGTATTTT
v_gene: TRBV20-1; j_gene: TRBJ1-2; d_gene: TRBD1; abundance: NA; CDR3aa: CSAILPDRGSIDTF; CDR3nt: TGCAGTGCCATTCTCCCGGACAGGGGTTCTATTGACACCTTC
v_gene: TRBV11-2; j_gene: TRBJ1-3; d_gene: TRBD1; abundance: NA; CDR3aa: CASSYRLGTGPSGNTIYF; CDR3nt: TGTGCCAGCAGCTACAGGTTGGGGACAGGGCCCTCTGGAAACACCATATATTTT
v_gene: TRBV19; j_gene: TRBJ1-2; d_gene: NA; abundance: once; CDR3aa: CASALRGRLGGYTF; CDR3nt: TGTGCCAGTGCCCTTCGGGGGCGATTGGGCGGCTACACCTTC
v_gene: TRBV29-1; j_gene: TRBJ1-2; d_gene: NA; abundance: NA; CDR3aa: CSPTRDREYGYTF; CDR3nt: TGCAGCCCTACCAGAGACAGAGAGTATGGCTACACCTTC
v_gene: TRBV12-3/TRBV12-4; j_gene: TRBJ1-1; d_gene: NA; abundance: many; CDR3aa: CASSFAGGSTEAFF; CDR3nt: TGTGCCAGCAGTTTCGCGGGGGGAAGCACTGAAGCTTTCTTT
v_gene: TRBV19; j_gene: TRBJ1-1; d_gene: NA; abundance: few; CDR3aa: CASSPWTAINTEAFF; CDR3nt: TGTGCCAGTAGTCCGTGGACAGCAATTAACACTGAAGCTTTCTTT
v_gene: TRBV7-8; j_gene: TRBJ2-5; d_gene: TRBD2; abundance: NA; CDR3aa: CASSLGRVAGETQYF; CDR3nt: TGTGCCAGCAGCTTAGGGAGGGTAGCGGGAGAGACCCAGTACTTC
v_gene: TRBV25-1; j_gene: TRBJ2-2; d_gene: NA; abundance: NA; CDR3aa: CTSRDFAGYTGELFF; CDR3nt: TGTACCAGCAGAGATTTCGCGGGGTACACCGGGGAGCTGTTTTTT
v_gene: TRBV20-1; j_gene: TRBJ2-7; d_gene: NA; abundance: NA; CDR3aa: CSASPSGAGYEQYF; CDR3nt: TGCAGTGCTAGCCCCAGCGGAGCAGGCTACGAGCAGTACTTC
v_gene: TRBV7-9; j_gene: TRBJ2-6; d_gene: NA; abundance: NA; CDR3aa: CASSQDGSGAYVLTF; CDR3nt: TGTGCCAGCAGCCAAGATGGGTCTGGGGCCTACGTCCTGACTTTC
v_gene: TRBV24-1; j_gene: TRBJ2-5; d_gene: NA; abundance: many; CDR3aa: CATSDPQETQETQYF; CDR3nt: TGTGCCACCAGTGATCCCCAGGAGACCCAAGAGACCCAGTACTTC
v_gene: TRBV7-9; j_gene: TRBJ2-6; d_gene: TRBD2; abundance: NA; CDR3aa: CASSFNGLAGYSGANVLTF; CDR3nt: TGTGCCAGCAGCTTCAACGGACTAGCGGGCTACTCTGGGGCCAACGTCCTGACTTTC
v_gene: TRBV12-3/TRBV12-4; j_gene: TRBJ2-2; d_gene: NA; abundance: many; CDR3aa: CASIPNASDTGELFF; CDR3nt: TGTGCCAGCATCCCAAACGCGTCGGACACCGGGGAGCTGTTTTTT
v_gene: TRBV2; j_gene: TRBJ2-7; d_gene: TRBD1; abundance: NA; CDR3aa: CASDRGPTTYEQYF; CDR3nt: TGTGCCAGTGACAGGGGGCCAACCACCTACGAGCAGTACTTC
v_gene: TRBV5-1; j_gene: TRBJ2-3; d_gene: NA; abundance: many; CDR3aa: CASSGGPDTQYF; CDR3nt: TGCGCCAGCAGCGGAGGCCCAGATACGCAGTATTTT
v_gene: TRBV7-9; j_gene: TRBJ2-2; d_gene: NA; abundance: few; CDR3aa: CASSFGELNTGELFF; CDR3nt: TGTGCCAGCAGCTTCGGAGAGTTGAACACCGGGGAGCTGTTTTTT
v_gene: TRBV7-3; j_gene: TRBJ1-2; d_gene: NA; abundance: few; CDR3aa: CASSQGRSLGFHGYTF; CDR3nt: TGCGCCAGCAGCCAAGGTCGAAGTTTAGGGTTTCATGGCTACACCTTC
v_gene: TRBV10-2; j_gene: TRBJ1-2; d_gene: TRBD1; abundance: NA; CDR3aa: CASRTGTADYGYTF; CDR3nt: TGCGCCAGCAGAACCGGGACAGCAGACTATGGCTACACCTTC
v_gene: TRBV29-1; j_gene: TRBJ2-2; d_gene: NA; abundance: NA; CDR3aa: CSVDGELFF; CDR3nt: TGCAGCGTCGACGGGGAGCTGTTTTTT
v_gene: TRBV7-9; j_gene: TRBJ2-5; d_gene: NA; abundance: NA; CDR3aa: CASSLLGPQETQYF; CDR3nt: TGTGCCAGCAGCTTACTAGGCCCACAAGAGACCCAGTACTTC
v_gene: TRBV15; j_gene: TRBJ1-2; d_gene: NA; abundance: many; CDR3aa: CATSRGGITNYGYTF; CDR3nt: TGTGCCACCAGCAGAGGCGGGATAACTAACTATGGCTACACCTTC
v_gene: TRBV20-1; j_gene: TRBJ1-2; d_gene: NA; abundance: NA; CDR3aa: CSARPDLINCGYTF; CDR3nt: TGCAGTGCTAGGCCCGACCTTATTAACTGTGGCTACACCTTC
v_gene: TRBV29-1; j_gene: TRBJ2-7; d_gene: NA; abundance: NA; CDR3aa: CSGVISGGGYEQYF; CDR3nt: TGCAGCGGGGTAATTAGCGGAGGAGGTTACGAGCAGTACTTC
v_gene: TRBV24-1; j_gene: TRBJ1-2; d_gene: NA; abundance: NA; CDR3aa: CASSPRDGGYAF; CDR3nt: TGTGCCAGCAGTCCCAGGGATGGTGGCTACGCCTTC
v_gene: TRBV7-9; j_gene: TRBJ1-1; d_gene: NA; abundance: NA; CDR3aa: CASSPGMRHEVLGAFF; CDR3nt: TGTGCCAGCAGCCCCGGCATGAGGCATGAAGTTCTTGGGGCTTTCTTT
v_gene: TRBV5-5; j_gene: TRBJ2-6; d_gene: NA; abundance: NA; CDR3aa: CASSFRDQQAGANVLTF; CDR3nt: TGTGCCAGCAGCTTCAGGGATCAGCAGGCTGGGGCCAACGTCCTGACTTTC
v_gene: TRBV2; j_gene: TRBJ1-4; d_gene: NA; abundance: NA; CDR3aa: CASTSTQRLGEKLFF; CDR3nt: TGTGCCAGCACTTCAACCCAGAGACTCGGCGAAAAACTGTTTTTT
v_gene: TRBV15; j_gene: TRBJ1-2; d_gene: TRBD1; abundance: many; CDR3aa: CATSGDREGNGYTF; CDR3nt: TGTGCCACCAGCGGGGACAGGGAGGGTAATGGCTACACCTTC
v_gene: TRBV7-9; j_gene: TRBJ2-7; d_gene: NA; abundance: few; CDR3aa: CASSPGRGRYNEQYF; CDR3nt: TGTGCCAGCAGCCCCGGGAGGGGGCGTTACAACGAGCAGTACTTC
v_gene: TRBV29-1; j_gene: TRBJ1-5; d_gene: TRBD1; abundance: NA; CDR3aa: CSVGSGTGDQPQHF; CDR3nt: TGCAGCGTTGGGTCGGGGACAGGGGATCAGCCCCAGCATTTT
v_gene: TRBV10-3; j_gene: TRBJ1-2; d_gene: TRBD1; abundance: NA; CDR3aa: CASSARDRGKHGYTF; CDR3nt: TGTGCCAGCAGTGCCCGGGACAGGGGAAAACATGGCTACACCTTC
v_gene: TRBV29-1; j_gene: TRBJ1-1; d_gene: TRBD1; abundance: many; CDR3aa: CSVVLTGGGTEAFF; CDR3nt: TGCAGCGTCGTGCTAACAGGGGGCGGCACTGAAGCTTTCTTT
v_gene: TRBV24-1; j_gene: TRBJ1-5; d_gene: TRBD1; abundance: NA; CDR3aa: CASSPQQGHQPQHF; CDR3nt: TGTGCCAGCTCACCGCAACAGGGGCATCAGCCCCAGCATTTT
v_gene: TRBV10-2; j_gene: TRBJ1-2; d_gene: NA; abundance: NA; CDR3aa: CASSASAGGANYGYTF; CDR3nt: TGTGCCAGCAGTGCCTCGGCGGGAGGGGCGAACTATGGCTACACCTTC
v_gene: TRBV9; j_gene: TRBJ1-6; d_gene: NA; abundance: NA; CDR3aa: CASSKGPGYNSPLHF; CDR3nt: TGTGCCAGCAGTAAGGGACCAGGGTATAATTCACCCCTCCACTTT
v_gene: TRBV30; j_gene: TRBJ1-1; d_gene: NA; abundance: NA; CDR3aa: CAWSVTSGDTEAFF; CDR3nt: TGTGCCTGGAGTGTCACCTCAGGGGATACTGAAGCTTTCTTT
v_gene: TRBV10-3; j_gene: TRBJ1-1; d_gene: NA; abundance: many; CDR3aa: CAITDVGNTEAFF; CDR3nt: TGTGCCATCACGGACGTCGGGAACACTGAAGCTTTCTTT
v_gene: TRBV28; j_gene: TRBJ1-2; d_gene: NA; abundance: few; CDR3aa: CASSLWGTNYGYTF; CDR3nt: TGTGCCAGCAGTTTGTGGGGGACTAACTATGGCTACACCTTC
v_gene: TRBV7-8; j_gene: TRBJ1-4; d_gene: TRBD1; abundance: few; CDR3aa: CASSFGDRELGAKLFF; CDR3nt: TGTGCCAGCAGCTTTGGAGACAGGGAACTAGGTGCAAAACTGTTTTTT